The T cell receptor (beta chain) described here comes from a study of response to subunit inactivated influenza vaccine. About this clonotype: The antigen is undetermined.

Study results and limitations: Each seasonal influenza vaccination recruits few new T cells, the authors suggested.

TCRdb independently ran MiXCR on the RT-PCR reads; one entry per CDR3 protein. The table lists hundreds of thousands of distinct CDR3 sequences, about 14% of them singletons. This CDR3 has 16 amino acids. Germline CDR1 reads MDHEN; CDR2 reads SYDVKM. V lost 3 bases and J lost 1, with 13 bases in between. The sequence was collected from a man in his fifties or sixties who received an inactivated influenza vaccine. The rearrangement joins TRBV28 to TRBJ2-1; D assignment may be TRBD1 or TRBD2 (6 bases each). The input for sequencing was PBMCs from blood, taken 14 to 15 days before vaccination. The CDR3 region is CASSFAAGQSYNEQFF. CDR3 sequence (DNA): TGTGCCAGCAGTTTTGCGGCGGGACAATCCTACAATGAGCAGTTCTTC.